This TCR beta chain was sequenced for a study of T-cell memory formation after mild COVID-19. The study's findings and limits: The CD4+ clones that contracted clustered mainly within CM and EM, and the CD8+ clones concentrated in EMRA. Among clones contracting day 15 to 85, CD4/CD8 was balanced, whereas later expanders leaned CD4+.

This clonotype has more than one count but fewer than ten. Its cognate antigen is unknown. At one end, the junction sequence differs from germline, possibly due to a read error. TCRdb re-called the 5' RACE reads through MiXCR, storing one row per CDR3 protein. The sample has some 300,000 distinct CDR3 sequences, 15% to 20% seen once. The CDR3 totals 17 residues. Germline lookup yields CDR1 SSHAT and CDR2 FNYEAQ (reference sequence). The specimen sequenced was PBMCs or a T cell subset sorted from them (not recorded which). The origin of this receptor is a man between 18 and 29 years old who had mild COVID-19 (a few samples of this study predate the infection). Cell type and time point are not known. This rearrangement joins TRBV7-7 to TRBJ1-1; D gene ambiguous. The CDR3 sequence is CASSFIRGGPVNTEAFF. Here the CDR3 DNA reads TGTGCTAGCAGCTTTATTCGGGGAGGGCCCGTGAACACTGAAGCTTTCTTT.